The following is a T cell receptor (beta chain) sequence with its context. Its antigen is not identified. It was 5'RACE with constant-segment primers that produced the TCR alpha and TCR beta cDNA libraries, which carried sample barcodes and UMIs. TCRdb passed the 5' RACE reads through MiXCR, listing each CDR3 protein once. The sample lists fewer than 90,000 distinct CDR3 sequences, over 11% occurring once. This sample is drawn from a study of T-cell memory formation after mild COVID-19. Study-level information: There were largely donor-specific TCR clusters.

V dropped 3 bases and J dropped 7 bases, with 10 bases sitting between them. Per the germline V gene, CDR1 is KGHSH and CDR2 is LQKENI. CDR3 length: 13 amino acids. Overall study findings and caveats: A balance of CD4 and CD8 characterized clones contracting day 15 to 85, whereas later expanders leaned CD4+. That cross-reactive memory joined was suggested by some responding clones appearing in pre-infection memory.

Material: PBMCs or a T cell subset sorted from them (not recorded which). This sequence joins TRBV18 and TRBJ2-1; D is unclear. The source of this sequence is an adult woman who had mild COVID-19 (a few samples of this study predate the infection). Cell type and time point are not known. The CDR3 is CASSPLRSNEQFF. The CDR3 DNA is TGTGCCAGCTCACCCCTAAGAAGTAATGAGCAGTTCTTC. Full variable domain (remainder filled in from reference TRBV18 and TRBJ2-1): NAGVMQNPRHLVRRRGQEARLRCSPMKGHSHVYWYRQLPEEGLKFMVYLQKENIIDESGMPKERFSAEFPKEGPSILRIQQVVRGDSAAYFCASSPLRSNEQFFGPGTRLTVL.